One sample yielded the 23 T cell receptor beta chains listed below, sequenced in a study of shared clonotypes between healthy human individuals. Profiled with immunoSEQ multiplex PCR; TCRdb holds only in-frame clones, not every one. In the table there are around 500,000 clones, around 79% of which are singletons. What was sequenced was PBMCs. All receptors derive from a woman aged 40 to 50 in good health. Some clones in this sample may be carry-over from other donors' samples.

The chain couples TRBV2 to TRBJ1-1; D is unclear. V lost 7 bases and J 6 bases, leaving 15 bases between the germline ends. The CDR3 is 13 residues long. CDR1 and CDR2 from the germline V gene are SNHLY and FYNNEI. The CDR3 loop is CASKLNRAPEAFF. The CDR3 nucleotides read TGTGCCAGCAAATTAAATAGGGCGCCTGAAGCTTTCTTT.

The chain uses TRBV19 and TRBJ2-3, with 9 bases identical to TRBD1. This CDR3 comprises 13 residues. The germline V gene has CDR1 LNHDA and CDR2 SQIVND (reference sequence). Unmatched junction bases numbered 3, after V lost 6 bases and J lost 5 bases. CDR3 in DNA: TGTGCCAGTAGCGGGACAGGGAGAGATACGCAGTATTTT. It specifies CASSGTGRDTQYF. Supplemented by reference TRBV19 and TRBJ2-3, the full variable domain reads DGGITQSPKYLFRKEGQNVTLSCEQNLNHDAMYWYRQDPGQGLRLIYYSQIVNDFQKGDIAEGYSVSREKKESFPLTVTSAQKNPTAFYLCASSGTGRDTQYFGPGTRLTVL.

The rearrangement links TRBV2 to TRBJ2-5; 11 nucleotides match TRBD2. The V and J ends lost 6 bases and 5 bases, in that order; junction bases with no gene match: 8. The CDR3 covers 15 residues. Germline V lookup: CDR1 SNHLY, CDR2 FYNNEI. The CDR3 here is CASRTLAGGKETQYF. DNA for the CDR3: TGTGCCAGCAGAACTCTAGCGGGAGGCAAGGAGACCCAGTACTTC.

The J gene is TRBJ1-5, the V gene TRBV30; possible D gene TRBD1, 5 bases. In germline, CDR1 is GTSNPN, CDR2 SVGIG (reference sequence). The CDR3 length is 11 residues. Trimming stripped 5 bases from V and 6 bases from J, with 8 bases between. The CDR3 nucleotides read TGTGCCTGGGGGGACGGTCAGCCCCAGCATTTT. Protein: CAWGDGQPQHF.

CDR3 in DNA: TGTGCCAGCAGCCTCGGGACAGGGCCAGATACGCAGTATTTT. Protein product: CASSLGTGPDTQYF. This chain connects TRBV7-2 to TRBJ2-3; TRBD1 matches 9 bases. Germline trimming cut 5 bases from V and 4 bases from J; bases unmatched to any gene: 4. Germline V gives CDR1 SGHTA, CDR2 FQGNSA. The CDR3 runs 14 residues.

The V and J genes are TRBV4-2 and TRBJ2-5; 14 bases fit TRBD2. Germline loops: CDR1 LGHNA, CDR2 YNFKEQ. V lost 3 bases and J lost 5; bases outside the gene matches: 11. The CDR3 totals 18 residues. CDR3 sequence (DNA): TGTGCCAGCAGCCAGGGACTAGCGGGAGCGAAACTCGGGGAGACCCAGTACTTC. Protein sequence: CASSQGLAGAKLGETQYF.

The chain has TRBV7-7 and TRBJ2-5, with 9 bases that match TRBD1. CDR3 size: 15 residues. Germline values: CDR1 SSHAT, CDR2 FNYEAQ (reference sequence). Losses at the gene ends were 1 base for V and 5 bases for J; bases not matched to a gene: 5. The CDR3 nucleotides are TGTGCCAGCAGCTTAGGACAGGGGGAGGTGGAGACCCAGTACTTC. The encoded protein is CASSLGQGEVETQYF.

The V call is TRBV5-1, the J call TRBJ2-1; no clear D gene. Germline CDR1 and CDR2: SGHRS and YFSETQ. The CDR3 consists of 12 residues. Trimming cost V 3 bases and J 10 bases, with 11 bases left between them. CDR3 DNA sequence: TGCGCCAGCAGCTCCGAGAGCGCGGAGCAGTTCTTC. Translation gives CASSSESAEQFF.

The chain combines TRBV6-4 with TRBJ2-5; 7 bases are a match to TRBD1. The J segment lost 4 bases and the V segment lost 0 bases, leaving 5 bases of the junction unmatched. CDR3 length: 15 residues. CDR1 and CDR2 from the germline V gene are MRHNA and SNTAGT. DNA of the CDR3: TGTGCCAGCAGTGACTCGTTAGGGGGCTTAGAGACCCAGTACTTC. This translates into CASSDSLGGLETQYF.

The table lists this clone with a few counts. V usage is TRBV28 and J usage is TRBJ2-7; possible D gene TRBD1, 6 bases. The CDR3 loop spans 16 amino acids. Trimming stripped 6 bases from V and 0 bases from J, with 18 bases between. CDR1 MDHEN and CDR2 SYDVKM come from the germline V gene. CDR3 loop: CASRPPPGHSSYEQYF. The CDR3 region has the DNA TGTGCCAGCAGACCCCCTCCGGGACATAGCTCCTACGAGCAGTACTTC. Filled out from reference TRBV28 and TRBJ2-7, the complete variable domain reads DVKVTQSSRYLVKRTGEKVFLECVQDMDHENMFWYRQDPGLGLRLIYFSYDVKMKEKGDIPEGYSVSREKKERFSLILESASTNQTSMYLCASRPPPGHSSYEQYFGPGTRLTVT.

The rearrangement uses TRBV4-1 and TRBJ2-1; 12 bases are a match to TRBD2. CDR1 MGHRA and CDR2 YSYEKL come from the germline V gene. This CDR3 comprises 19 residues. Trimming removed 1 base from V and 6 bases from J; junction bases left unmatched: 13. This chain's CDR3 is CASSQGSSGRARGGNEQFF. In nucleotides, the CDR3 is TGCGCCAGCAGCCAAGGGTCTAGCGGGAGGGCTAGGGGGGGCAATGAGCAGTTCTTC.

This clone was counted a few times. This rearrangement joins TRBV2 to TRBJ1-2, with a possible D match to TRBD1 (5 bases). CDR3 length equals 16 residues. V gave up 3 bases and J gave up 2 bases, with 16 bases separating them. Germline V lookup: CDR1 SNHLY, CDR2 FYNNEI. The chain's CDR3 is CASSDGRWGRNYGYTF. The CDR3 DNA is TGTGCCAGCAGTGATGGGAGGTGGGGACGGAACTATGGCTACACCTTC.

This clone was counted a single time. The rearrangement uses TRBV5-6 and TRBJ2-3; 12 bases agree with TRBD2. Germline CDR1 and CDR2: SGHDT and YYEEEE. The CDR3 runs to 17 residues. Trimming at V came to 2 bases and at J to 6 bases, leaving 10 bases not matched to a gene. This CDR3 is CASSLELAGGRSDTQYF. As DNA, the CDR3 is TGTGCCAGCAGCTTAGAGCTAGCGGGAGGGCGGTCGGATACGCAGTATTTT. Together with reference TRBV5-6 and TRBJ2-3, the CDR3 gives the full variable domain: DAGVTQSPTHLIKTRGQQVTLRCSPKSGHDTVSWYQQALGQGPQFIFQYYEEEERQRGNFPDRFSGHQFPNYSSELNVNALLLGDSALYLCASSLELAGGRSDTQYFGPGTRLTVL.

With respect to this clone: Relative to the germline gene, one junction end is altered; a read error may explain this. The rearrangement links TRBV7-8 to TRBJ2-2; tentatively, D is TRBD2 (6 bases). CDR1 is SGHVS and CDR2 is FQNEAQ in the germline V gene. The CDR3 totals 16 residues. The CDR3 spells CASSLPGRAAYGGLFF. The CDR3, as DNA: TGTGCCAGCAGCTTACCCGGTAGAGCCGCCTACGGGGGGCTGTTTTTT.

This clone has a single count. V is TRBV4-3 and J is TRBJ1-4; D unresolved. The CDR3 totals 17 residues. Between the trimmed V and J ends, which lost 4 bases and 4 bases, there was a span of 19 bases. Germline V gene lookup returns CDR1 LGHNA and CDR2 YSLEER. The chain's CDR3 is CASSRSAGRRDNEKLFF. The CDR3 bases are TGCGCCAGCAGCCGTTCCGCGGGGAGGAGAGATAATGAAAAACTGTTTTTT.

The V and J genes are TRBV7-4 and TRBJ2-2; D is ambiguous. V was pared by 5 bases and J by 0 bases, with 16 bases between. The CDR3 totals 17 residues. From germline, CDR1 is SGHVT and CDR2 SQSDAQ. CDR3 amino acids: CASSSLALESNTGELFF. DNA for the CDR3: TGTGCCAGCAGCAGCTTAGCTCTAGAGTCGAACACCGGGGAGCTGTTTTTT.

This chain joins TRBV7-8 and TRBJ1-2; D not resolved. CDR3 length: 15 residues. Trimming cost V 1 base and J 7 bases, with 16 bases left between them. The germline gives CDR1 SGHVS, CDR2 FQNEAQ. The CDR3 loop reads CASSLEAAQTRGYTF. For the CDR3, the DNA is TGTGCCAGCAGCTTAGAAGCGGCCCAAACCCGTGGCTACACCTTC.

Ten or more counts support this clone. V and J are TRBV5-1 and TRBJ2-1; a possible D gene is TRBD2 (6 bases). The CDR3 runs to 15 residues. Per the germline V gene, CDR1 is SGHRS and CDR2 is YFSETQ. The ends were cut back, 3 bases at V and 8 bases at J, with 18 bases in the middle. In nucleotides, the CDR3 is TGCGCCAGCAGCTGGGCGGGGATCACCAGCGATGAGCAGTTCTTC. Translation gives CASSWAGITSDEQFF.

The genes are TRBV28 and TRBJ2-1, with 9 bases identical to TRBD2. Germline values: CDR1 MDHEN, CDR2 SYDVKM. The CDR3 runs 21 residues. V was pared by 3 bases and J by 3 bases, with 21 bases of the junction left unmatched. The CDR3 here is CASSFPIRAGGPPIYYNEQFF. CDR3 nucleotides: TGTGCCAGCAGTTTCCCCATTAGGGCGGGAGGGCCTCCTATTTACTACAATGAGCAGTTCTTC.

The chain recombines TRBV30 with TRBJ1-5; TRBD1 matches at 9 bases. Germline V gives CDR1 GTSNPN, CDR2 SVGIG (reference sequence). The CDR3 consists of 17 residues. The V segment lost 3 bases and the J segment 5 bases; nucleotides outside the gene matches: 14. CDR3 region: CAWSAGTGKRLDQPQHF. In DNA form, the CDR3 reads TGTGCCTGGAGCGCCGGGACAGGGAAGCGGTTAGATCAGCCCCAGCATTTT.

This clone was found a few times. This specimen includes other DNA sequences encoding the same CDR3. The V gene is TRBV5-6, the J gene TRBJ1-1; D unresolved. The CDR3 totals 13 residues. V lost 0 bases to trimming and J lost 3 bases, with 6 bases between them. Looked up from germline, CDR1 is SGHDT and CDR2 is YYEEEE. The CDR3 coding sequence is TGTGCCAGCAGCTTGGTGGGTGACACTGAAGCTTTCTTT. As protein: CASSLVGDTEAFF.

This chain uses TRBV27 with TRBJ2-3; 9 nucleotides line up with TRBD2. The V gene end was trimmed by 4 bases and the J gene end by 1 base; junction bases not matched to a gene: 6. The CDR3 runs to 16 residues. Germline V gene lookup returns CDR1 MNHEY and CDR2 SMNVEV (reference sequence). The CDR3 DNA is TGTGCCAGCAGTTCACCCGGACTAGCGCGCACAGATACGCAGTATTTT. Its protein product is CASSSPGLARTDTQYF.

V gene TRBV28 combines with J gene TRBJ1-2; tentatively, D is TRBD1 (6 bases). Deletions cut 8 bases from V and 2 bases from J, with 18 bases between. The CDR3 length is 15 residues. Germline values: CDR1 MDHEN, CDR2 SYDVKM. The CDR3 DNA sequence: TGTGCCAGCGGGACACGGACGGGAGGGAACTATGGCTACACCTTC. It codes for CASGTRTGGNYGYTF.